A selection of T cell receptor beta chains follows, all from one sample in a study of human T cells and chemical hapten exposure. TCRdb used MiXCR to reprocess the RACE reads, holding one entry per CDR3 protein. The sample includes 380,000 or so distinct CDR3 sequences, around 4.8% of them seen just once. The sample in question was whole blood, obtained in connection with sensitization to the hapten diphenylcyclopropenone (DPC). These receptor sequences come from a woman between 45 and 65 years old with alopecia areata. Some clones in this sample may be carry-over from other donors' samples. Each CDR3 is given with its conserved first and last residue. Fields, in order: J gene, clone size, D gene, V gene, CDR3 protein, CDR3 DNA. The D gene is left open where the match is weak. Where a row states a size, it is once, few, many or the class of an expanded clone; other rows omit it.

TRBJ2-5 many - TRBV7-2 CASTLQETQYF TGTGCCAGCACCCTACAAGAGACCCAGTACTTC
TRBJ2-3 many - TRBV2 CASSEWSSTSTDTQYF TGTGCCAGCAGTGAATGGTCTTCGACTAGCACAGATACGCAGTATTTT
TRBJ1-2 many - TRBV10-3 CAIRNATGRGYTF TGTGCCATCAGAAATGCCACAGGGAGAGGCTACACCTTC
TRBJ2-7 many TRBD2 TRBV9 CASSEGTSPSYEQYF TGTGCCAGCAGCGAAGGGACTAGCCCCTCCTACGAGCAGTACTTC
TRBJ2-7 many - TRBV5-5 CASSWDPGPSSYEQYF TGTGCCAGCAGCTGGGACCCGGGGCCGAGCTCCTACGAGCAGTACTTC
TRBJ1-2 many - TRBV6-2/TRBV6-3 CASLLDTGYGYTF TGTGCCAGCCTCCTAGACACCGGCTATGGCTACACCTTC
TRBJ2-4 many - TRBV11-2 CASSLGPLAKNIQYF TGTGCCAGCAGCTTAGGACCCCTAGCCAAAAACATTCAGTACTTC
TRBJ2-3 many - TRBV12-3/TRBV12-4 CASGRTTAADTQYF TGTGCCAGCGGAAGAACTACCGCGGCAGATACGCAGTATTTT
TRBJ2-7 many - TRBV25-1 CASSEPGPSPTGSPYEQYF TGTGCCAGCAGTGAACCAGGCCCCTCTCCGACAGGTTCCCCCTACGAGCAGTACTTC
TRBJ2-2 many TRBD1 TRBV7-6 CASSLIDRGMTGELFF TGTGCCAGCAGCTTAATCGACAGGGGGATGACCGGGGAGCTGTTTTTT
TRBJ1-6 many - TRBV6-5 CNRRSSPLHF TGTAACAGACGGTCCTCACCCCTCCACTTT
TRBJ1-1 few - TRBV7-9 CASSLEVGNTEAFF TGTGCCAGCAGCTTAGAAGTAGGAAACACTGAAGCTTTCTTT
TRBJ2-1 - TRBD1 TRBV7-9 CASSRTGTSYNEQFF TGTGCCAGCAGCCGGACAGGGACTTCCTACAATGAGCAGTTCTTC
TRBJ2-3 many TRBD2 TRBV10-3 CAISESNAAGGPRDTQYF TGTGCCATCAGTGAGTCGAATGCAGCGGGGGGCCCCAGAGATACGCAGTATTTT
TRBJ1-5 - - TRBV20-1 CSARDQRTGNQPQHF TGCAGTGCTAGAGATCAGAGGACAGGCAATCAGCCCCAGCATTTT
TRBJ1-1 many TRBD1 TRBV5-6 CASSLGQDLEAFF TGTGCCAGCAGCCTCGGACAGGACCTTGAAGCTTTCTTT
TRBJ2-3 - TRBD2 TRBV2 CASTKLGTSVTDTQYF TGTGCCAGCACCAAACTCGGGACTAGCGTTACAGATACGCAGTATTTT
TRBJ2-2 many - TRBV29-1 CSATTPHTGELFF TGCAGCGCCACTACTCCCCACACCGGGGAGCTGTTTTTT
TRBJ1-4 many - TRBV7-2 CASSLEGQRGEKLFF TGTGCCAGCAGCTTAGAGGGGCAGAGGGGCGAAAAACTGTTTTTT
TRBJ1-6 - - TRBV9 CASSVQGSPLHF TGTGCCAGCAGCGTCCAGGGGTCACCCCTCCACTTT
TRBJ2-2 - - TRBV7-3 CASSLTTAGELFF TGTGCCAGCAGCTTAACAACCGCCGGGGAGCTGTTTTTT
TRBJ1-1 - - TRBV6-5 CASGGGHQNTEAFF TGTGCCAGCGGAGGGGGGCATCAGAACACTGAAGCTTTCTTT
TRBJ2-7 few TRBD1 TRBV20-1 CSVTTHRGYEQYF TGCAGTGTCACGACCCACAGGGGGTACGAGCAGTACTTC
TRBJ2-1 few TRBD2 TRBV10-3 CAISRLASNEQFF TGTGCCATCAGCCGACTAGCGTCTAATGAGCAGTTCTTC
TRBJ1-5 many TRBD1 TRBV6-2/TRBV6-3 CASSSPGTANQPQHF TGTGCCAGCAGTTCCCCCGGGACAGCCAATCAGCCCCAGCATTTT
TRBJ2-1 many TRBD1 TRBV20-1 CSADRDRDPSEQFF TGCAGTGCTGACCGGGACAGGGACCCCAGTGAGCAGTTCTTC
TRBJ1-6 many - TRBV28 CASSLYLTGTSKTPLHF TGTGCCAGCAGTTTGTACCTAACCGGGACGAGCAAGACACCCCTCCACTTT
TRBJ2-3 - TRBD1 TRBV19 CASRRTGDTDTQYF TGTGCCAGTAGGCGGACAGGAGACACAGATACGCAGTATTTT
TRBJ1-2 many - TRBV28 CASSLTWATDFYGYTF TGTGCCAGCAGCCTGACCTGGGCTACAGATTTCTATGGCTACACCTTC
TRBJ2-1 many - TRBV2 CASRTGYGNEQFF TGTGCCAGCCGCACAGGGTACGGCAATGAGCAGTTCTTC
TRBJ1-3 - - TRBV2 CASRGNTIYF TGTGCCAGCAGAGGGAACACCATATATTTT
TRBJ2-3 - - TRBV5-6 CASTRALDTQYF TGTGCCAGCACCAGGGCCCTAGATACGCAGTATTTT
TRBJ2-7 - - TRBV10-3 CAISESQSSYEQYF TGTGCCATCAGTGAGTCGCAGAGCTCCTACGAGCAGTACTTC
TRBJ1-4 - TRBD1 TRBV7-9 CASSSDRAYEKLFF TGTGCCAGCAGCTCCGACAGGGCCTATGAAAAACTGTTTTTT
TRBJ2-7 few - TRBV7-9 CASSPSRVAYEQYF TGTGCCAGCAGCCCCAGCAGGGTCGCCTACGAGCAGTACTTC
TRBJ2-2 many - TRBV20-1 CSARDPLDTGELFF TGCAGTGCTAGAGATCCCCTAGACACCGGGGAGCTGTTTTTT
TRBJ2-3 many - TRBV12-5 CASGPPSRGTDTQYF TGTGCTAGTGGCCCGCCGAGTCGGGGCACAGATACGCAGTATTTT
TRBJ1-2 - - TRBV29-1 CSVTGSGSAGGYTF TGCAGCGTTACCGGTTCGGGTTCAGCGGGTGGCTACACCTTC
TRBJ2-6 few - TRBV5-4 CASSLDGPSGANVLTF TGTGCCAGCAGCTTGGACGGGCCTAGTGGGGCCAACGTCCTGACTTTC
TRBJ2-3 many - TRBV29-1 CSVAFGAGLDTQYF TGCAGCGTTGCGTTCGGTGCAGGGTTAGATACGCAGTATTTT
TRBJ2-3 many - TRBV7-2 CASRLEADTQYF TGTGCCAGCAGGTTAGAAGCAGATACGCAGTATTTT
TRBJ2-7 many TRBD1 TRBV6-7 CASSIKPGQRPYEQYF TGTGCCAGCAGTATTAAACCGGGACAGAGACCCTACGAGCAGTACTTC
TRBJ2-1 once TRBD1 TRBV19 CASSGTGGGSNEQFF TGTGCCAGTAGTGGGACAGGGGGCGGTTCGAATGAGCAGTTCTTC
TRBJ1-1 many - TRBV30 CAYSPGTAEAFF TGTGCCTACTCACCGGGGACCGCTGAAGCTTTCTTT
TRBJ1-1 many - TRBV29-1 CSVRGDTEAFF TGCAGCGTCAGGGGCGACACTGAAGCTTTCTTT